This T cell receptor beta chain was obtained from a study of lymphopenia after photon versus proton radiotherapy. The assay was immunoSEQ multiplex PCR, and TCRdb's table has in-frame clones only and misses some. Seen here are about 50,000 clones, more than 70% observed once, and the top ten hold less than 35%. Overall study findings and caveats: After the lymphocyte nadir, photon-treated repertoires showed oligoclonal expansion, especially of CD8+ Temra cells. Authors raise, but do not show, better survival with proton therapy.

The CDR3 consists of 17 residues. Trimming took 5 bases from V and 1 from J; bases not matched to a gene: 11. CDR1 and CDR2 (germline): MNHEY, SMNVEV (reference sequence). As to this clone: The target antigen is unknown.

The sequence came from a man between 50 and 59 years old with gastric cancer. The rearrangement uses TRBV27 and TRBJ1-1; 9 nucleotides line up with TRBD1. This specimen consisted of peripheral blood, obtained from a patient treated with photon-based radiotherapy. In DNA, the CDR3 is TGTGCCAGCAGTAAATGGGGGACAGGGATAGGGAACACTGAAGCTTTCTTT. This sequence encodes CASSKWGTGIGNTEAFF.